Listed here are 3 T cell receptor beta chains from one sample, sequenced in a study of T-cell memory formation after mild COVID-19. TCRdb independently ran MiXCR on the 5' RACE reads; one entry per CDR3 protein. The sample includes about 110,000 distinct CDR3 sequences, about a sixth seen only once; the top ten take less than 6%. Sequencing used PBMCs or a T cell subset sorted from them (not recorded which). The receptors come from a man between 18 and 35 years old who had mild COVID-19 (a few samples of this study predate the infection). Cell type and time point are not known.

This clonotype occurred a few times. The V call is TRBV7-2, the J call TRBJ2-5; D is undetermined. Looked up from germline, CDR1 is SGHTA and CDR2 is FQGNSA. V shed 5 bases and J shed 5 bases, with 15 bases lying between them. The CDR3 is 14 amino acids. Here the CDR3 DNA reads TGTGCCAGCAGCCCATACCTCGCGTCGGAGACCCAGTACTTC. Amino acid sequence: CASSPYLASETQYF.

The J gene is TRBJ2-2, the V gene TRBV11-3, with 7 bases matching TRBD1. In germline, CDR1 is SGHNT, CDR2 YENEEA. Germline trimming cut 6 bases from V and 5 bases from J; bases unmatched to any gene: 3. The CDR3 extends over 13 amino acids. The CDR3 loop is CASRRGRTGELFF. The CDR3 bases are TGTGCCAGCAGGAGGGGGCGGACCGGGGAGCTGTTTTTT.

This clonotype came up many times. The chain uses TRBV7-2 and TRBJ2-7; no clear D gene. Germline V gene lookup returns CDR1 SGHTA and CDR2 FQGNSA. The CDR3 consists of 14 residues. Trimming removed 4 bases from V and 3 bases from J, with 13 bases in between. The CDR3 protein is CASSSPGGGYEQYF. The CDR3 DNA follows: TGTGCCAGCAGCTCCCCCGGCGGCGGCTACGAGCAGTACTTC.